The rows below give T cell receptor beta chains drawn from one sample of a study of neoadjuvant anti-PD-1 for oral cavity cancer. This table comes from immunoSEQ multiplex PCR, and its TCRdb copy is limited to in-frame clones, with some not included. The sample includes around 60,000 clones, approximately 79% seen only once; the top ten take 2% to 3%. The specimen comprised PBMCs, sampled before nivolumab (anti-PD-1) treatment. Receptors were obtained from a person between 35 and 79 years old with oral cavity squamous cell carcinoma. The CDR3 runs from the conserved cysteine through the conserved F or W. The D gene is left open where the match is weak. Size tells how often a clone was seen (once, few, many) or the class of an expanded clone, and some rows leave it out.

cdr3_length	v_call	j_call	d_call	clone_size	cdr3_nt	cdr3_aa
13	TRBV5-4	TRBJ2-7	TRBD1	-	TGTGCCAGCAGCTGGGACAGGGGGGGCGATAGGTACTTC	CASSWDRGGDRYF
16	TRBV6-1	TRBJ2-3	TRBD2	-	TGTGCCAGCAGTGTTGGTCTAGCGGCTAGCACAGATACGCAGTATTTT	CASSVGLAASTDTQYF
14	TRBV5-4	TRBJ1-4	-	-	TGTGCCAGCAGCTTGGGCGCAACTAATGAAAAACTGTTTTTT	CASSLGATNEKLFF
15	TRBV6-5	TRBJ2-1	TRBD2	-	TGTGCCAGCAGTAGGACTAGCGGGAGGTGGGTGGAGCAGTTCTTC	CASSRTSGRWVEQFF
16	TRBV6-6	TRBJ2-5	-	once	TGTGCCAGCAGTTACCGGGTCCTAGCGAGTAAAGAGACCCAGTACTTC	CASSYRVLASKETQYF
15	TRBV25-1	TRBJ2-5	TRBD1	-	TGTGCCAGCAGTCCAGGACAGGGGTTGAGGGAGACCCAGTACTTC	CASSPGQGLRETQYF
14	TRBV9	TRBJ2-7	-	-	TGTGCCAGCAGCGTGGCTAGTTTCTCCTACGAGCAGTACTTC	CASSVASFSYEQYF
14	TRBV7-9	TRBJ2-3	-	-	TGTGCCAGCATCCCCGGCGGGGGCACAGATACGCAGTATTTT	CASIPGGGTDTQYF
13	TRBV28	TRBJ1-5	-	-	TGTGCCAGCGAGTCCAGGGCTTATCAGCCCCAGCATTTT	CASESRAYQPQHF
11	TRBV28	TRBJ2-7	-	-	TGTGCCAGCAGTTCACCGTTAGAGCAGTACTTC	CASSSPLEQYF
11	TRBV5-5	TRBJ2-5	-	once	TGTGCCAGCAGTCGTACGGAGACCCAGTACTTC	CASSRTETQYF
17	TRBV4-1	TRBJ1-5	TRBD1	-	TGCGCCAGCAGCCAAGCAGAAACCGGGACAGGTAATCAGCCCCAGCATTTT	CASSQAETGTGNQPQHF
14	TRBV14	TRBJ1-2	TRBD1	-	TGTGCCAGCAGCTCCAACAGGGGAACCTATGGCTACACCTTC	CASSSNRGTYGYTF
15	TRBV5-4	TRBJ1-5	-	-	TGTGCCAGCAGCCTAGGGGCCGGAATCAATCAGCCCCAGCATTTT	CASSLGAGINQPQHF
15	TRBV15	TRBJ2-2	-	medium-sized	TGTGCCACCAGCAGAGGGAGGTATAACACCGGGGAGCTGTTTTTT	CATSRGRYNTGELFF
15	TRBV9	TRBJ2-7	TRBD2	-	TGTGCCAGCAGCGCCCTTGCGGGGAGGGCCGACGAGCAGTACTTC	CASSALAGRADEQYF
14	TRBV15	TRBJ2-1	-	few	TGTGCCACCAGCTGGGGGAACTCCTACAATGAGCAGTTCTTC	CATSWGNSYNEQFF
16	TRBV7-3	TRBJ2-1	TRBD2	-	TGTGCCAGCAGCTCCTCTCTAGCGGGAGATTTTAATGAGCAGTTCTTC	CASSSSLAGDFNEQFF
13	TRBV6-4	TRBJ1-2	-	-	TGTGCCAGCAGCCCCCGGTTCGGGGAGGGCTACACCTTC	CASSPRFGEGYTF
15	TRBV28	TRBJ2-7	-	once	TGTGCCAGCAGTTCCCCTAGCAGCCCTTCCTACGAGCAGTACTTC	CASSSPSSPSYEQYF
14	TRBV5-1	TRBJ1-1	-	once	TGCGCCAGCAGCCTCGGGTTTATGAACACTGAAGCTTTCTTT	CASSLGFMNTEAFF
15	TRBV11-2	TRBJ1-6	-	-	TGTGCCAGCAGTAGAAACCGGGACGGAATTTCACCCCTCCACTTT	CASSRNRDGISPLHF
12	TRBV11-1	TRBJ2-2	-	few	TGTGCCAGCAGCTCTAGCTCCGGGGAGCTGTTTTTT	CASSSSSGELFF
15	TRBV29-1	TRBJ1-1	TRBD1	-	TGCAGCGTTGAAGGACAGGGGGTGCCGAACACTGAAGCTTTCTTT	CSVEGQGVPNTEAFF
16	TRBV28	TRBJ1-1	-	-	TGTGCCAGCAGTTTGGGGACAAATGGGTGGAACACTGAAGCTTTCTTT	CASSLGTNGWNTEAFF
13	TRBV7-9	TRBJ1-2	-	once	TGTGCCAGCAGGTCAGGGGCCCGGGATGGCTACACCTTC	CASRSGARDGYTF
16	TRBV9	TRBJ2-3	TRBD2	-	TGTGCCAGCAGCGTAGATTTAGCGGGAAAGGGAAATACGCAGTATTTT	CASSVDLAGKGNTQYF